Listed below are T cell receptor beta chains from one sample, sequenced in a study of CD8+ T cells in alopecia areata. Method: immunoSEQ multiplex PCR; TCRdb's copy keeps in-frame clones and lacks some. The sample includes tens of thousands of clones, roughly three fifths of them seen just once. The sequencing here drew on CD8+ T cells sorted from blood, taken at week 0. The source of these receptors is a human donor with alopecia areata. CDR3s include the opening cysteine and the closing phenylalanine or tryptophan. D genes are given only for firm matches. Rows may omit the clone size; those that give it use once, few, many or a size class.

-,few,TRBV29-1,TRBJ1-1,TGCAGCGTTGACAGGGTGACTGAAGCTTTCTTT,CSVDRVTEAFF
TRBD1,-,TRBV4-3,TRBJ2-7,TGCGCCAGCAGCCAAGACCCCGGGACAGATGGCTACGAGCAGTACTTC,CASSQDPGTDGYEQYF
TRBD2,-,TRBV20-1,TRBJ2-3,TGCAGTGCGAGACTAGCATATACGCAGTATTTT,CSARLAYTQYF
-,-,TRBV28,TRBJ2-5,TGTGCCAGCAGATCCACATCCTTCCAAGAGACCCAGTACTTC,CASRSTSFQETQYF
-,-,TRBV5-6,TRBJ2-1,TGTGCCAGCAGCCTAGAGGGACTTCAGCAGTTCTTC,CASSLEGLQQFF
TRBD2,-,TRBV6-1,TRBJ2-3,TGTGCCAGCAGGATAGCGGGGGACGATACGCAGTATTTT,CASRIAGDDTQYF
-,few,TRBV27,TRBJ2-2,TGTGCCAGCAGCCCCCAGGCGGTGGCAGGGACCGGGGAGCTGTTTTTT,CASSPQAVAGTGELFF
TRBD1,-,TRBV5-1,TRBJ2-7,TGCGCCAGCAGCTCCGGACAGGGTGCCAACGAGCAGTACTTC,CASSSGQGANEQYF
-,-,TRBV5-4,TRBJ2-3,TGTGCCAGCACCATAAGGGGTTTCGGCGGCACAGATACGCAGTATTTT,CASTIRGFGGTDTQYF
TRBD1,-,TRBV5-4,TRBJ2-7,TGTGCCAGCAGCTCGTCCGGGACAGGGGGGTCCGAGCAGTACTTC,CASSSSGTGGSEQYF
TRBD1,-,TRBV5-1,TRBJ1-2,TGCGCCAGCAGCTTGTACGGGACAGGGGATGGCTACACCTTC,CASSLYGTGDGYTF
-,few,TRBV7-8,TRBJ2-5,TGTGCCAGCAGCCTATCTCGACGGGTCAGGGAGACCCAGTACTTC,CASSLSRRVRETQYF
TRBD1,-,TRBV29-1,TRBJ2-7,TGCAGCGAAGGACAGGGGAGACTTTCCTACGAGCAGTACTTC,CSEGQGRLSYEQYF
-,few,TRBV7-2,TRBJ2-4,TGTGCCAGCAGCTTAAGGGCAGTTTACTTAGCCAAAAACATTCAGTACTTC,CASSLRAVYLAKNIQYF
TRBD1,-,TRBV2,TRBJ2-7,TGTGCCAGCAAGGGACAGGGATCCTACGAGCAGTACTTC,CASKGQGSYEQYF
TRBD2,many,TRBV5-4,TRBJ2-7,TGTGCCAGCAGCTCAGTAGGACTAGCGGGAGTTCACGAGCAGTACTTC,CASSSVGLAGVHEQYF
TRBD1,once,TRBV19,TRBJ1-1,TGTGCCAGTATTCCCCTTAGGGACAGCCTTTTTGGGACTGAAGCTTTCTTT,CASIPLRDSLFGTEAFF
-,-,TRBV5-4,TRBJ1-6,TGTGCCAGCAGCCCAATGGGGATGAGTGGTAATTCACCCCTCCACTTT,CASSPMGMSGNSPLHF
-,-,TRBV7-2,TRBJ2-1,TGTGCCAGCAGCTTAATAAATGAGCAGTTCTTC,CASSLINEQFF
-,few,TRBV9,TRBJ2-1,TGTGCCAGCAGCGTAGTGGAACAGGACAATGAGCAGTTCTTC,CASSVVEQDNEQFF
TRBD1,few,TRBV9,TRBJ2-5,TGTGCCAGCAGCGTAGTGGGGACAGGGGGCCTAGAGACCCAGTACTTC,CASSVVGTGGLETQYF
-,-,TRBV7-9,TRBJ2-6,TGTGCCAGCAGCGATACAGGGTTTCACGTCCTGACTTTC,CASSDTGFHVLTF
-,few,TRBV10-3,TRBJ1-1,TGTGCCATCAGTGAGGGGACCATCGGAATGAACACTGAAGCTTTCTTT,CAISEGTIGMNTEAFF
TRBD1,-,TRBV29-1,TRBJ2-7,TGCAGCGTTGGTCAGGGGGCGTCCTACGAGCAGTACTTC,CSVGQGASYEQYF
-,-,TRBV4-1,TRBJ2-7,TGCGCCAGCAGCCAAGCTCTTTCAGGCTCACGAACCCGCGAGCAGTACTTC,CASSQALSGSRTREQYF
TRBD1,-,TRBV15,TRBJ2-1,TGTGCCACCAGCACCAAAAGGCCGGGACAGGGTGAGGATGAGCAGTTCTTC,CATSTKRPGQGEDEQFF
-,-,TRBV5-6,TRBJ2-7,TGTGCCAGCAGCTTGGGGAGCTCCTACGAGCAGTACTTC,CASSLGSSYEQYF
TRBD2,once,TRBV27,TRBJ2-3,TGTGCCAGCAGTAGGATAGCGGGAGCCTCCCCAGATACGCAGTATTTT,CASSRIAGASPDTQYF
-,few,TRBV7-9,TRBJ2-3,TGTGCCAGCAGCTCCCCCGGGACATACACAGATACGCAGTATTTT,CASSSPGTYTDTQYF
-,few,TRBV29-1,TRBJ1-1,TGCAGCGTTTTCCTCCGGGGAATGAACACTGAAGCTTTCTTT,CSVFLRGMNTEAFF
TRBD2,-,TRBV30,TRBJ2-1,TGTGCCTGGAGCAGGACTAGCGACAATGAGCAGTTCTTC,CAWSRTSDNEQFF
-,-,TRBV5-4,TRBJ2-7,TGTGCCAGCAGCTTACTTTCAAGCTCCTACGAGCAGTACTTC,CASSLLSSSYEQYF
TRBD2,-,TRBV10-2,TRBJ2-5,TGCGCCAGCAGTCCGGGACTAGGCCCAGAGACCCAGTACTTC,CASSPGLGPETQYF
TRBD1,-,TRBV9,TRBJ2-7,TGTGCCAGCAGCGGGGGGACAGGGAACTACGAGCAGTACTTC,CASSGGTGNYEQYF
-,few,TRBV27,TRBJ1-2,TGTGCCAGCAGCTACGCAGATAACTATGGCTACACCTTC,CASSYADNYGYTF
-,few,TRBV6-6,TRBJ1-2,TGTGCCAGCAGCCACTTAACAGGCTATGGCTACACCTTC,CASSHLTGYGYTF
-,-,TRBV7-9,TRBJ2-5,TGTGCCAGCAGCAAGTCCGGGGGTTGGGCGACCCAGTACTTC,CASSKSGGWATQYF
-,-,TRBV12-5,TRBJ2-3,TGTGCTCATGCGGGCCTCTCGGACCCAGATACGCAGTATTTT,CAHAGLSDPDTQYF
-,-,TRBV2,TRBJ2-5,TGTGCCACCAGTGATTTGATGGGGGACCAAGAGACCCAGTACTTC,CATSDLMGDQETQYF
-,-,TRBV4-2,TRBJ2-3,TGTGCCAGCAGCCAAGGCACGAGCGTTGCAGATACGCAGTATTTT,CASSQGTSVADTQYF
TRBD1,-,TRBV29-1,TRBJ1-2,TGCAGCGGACTATATTCTAGGGACAGGGGTCACTATGGCTACACCTTC,CSGLYSRDRGHYGYTF
-,-,TRBV28,TRBJ2-7,TGTGCCAGCAGTTTAGGGGCGAGGTACGAGCAGTACTTC,CASSLGARYEQYF
-,-,TRBV4-1,TRBJ1-1,TGCGCCAGCAGCCAAGGAGAGTACACTGAAGCTTTCTTT,CASSQGEYTEAFF
-,-,TRBV5-6,TRBJ2-3,TGTGCCAGCAGCCAAGGCACCGGGGTGGCAACAGATACGCAGTATTTT,CASSQGTGVATDTQYF
-,-,TRBV14,TRBJ2-3,TGTGCCAGCAGCCAAGAAGGCGATGTGTATTTT,CASSQEGDVYF
TRBD1,-,TRBV12-5,TRBJ1-1,TGTGCTAGTGGTTTGGATCTAACCGGGACAGGGATAACTGAAGCTTTCTTT,CASGLDLTGTGITEAFF
TRBD2,-,TRBV10-3,TRBJ2-1,TGTGCCATCAGCGACGCCGGGTCTAGCGGCAATGAGCAGTTCTTC,CAISDAGSSGNEQFF
-,-,TRBV4-1,TRBJ1-1,TGCGCCAGCAGCGGCGCAGGGTTTCCTGAAGCTTTCTTT,CASSGAGFPEAFF
TRBD2,-,TRBV5-1,TRBJ2-3,TGCGCCAGCAGCTTGGCCGGGGCGGGAGAGCTCCCAGATACGCAGTATTTT,CASSLAGAGELPDTQYF
-,once,TRBV5-1,TRBJ2-3,TGCGCCAGCAGCCTGGGCCGTGGGGGAGCAGATACGCAGTATTTT,CASSLGRGGADTQYF
-,few,TRBV19,TRBJ2-1,TGTGCCAGTAGTACGTGGGGGAATGAGCAGTTCTTC,CASSTWGNEQFF
-,-,TRBV27,TRBJ2-5,TGTGCCAGCAGCTCCGGGACGGAAGAGACCCAGTACTTC,CASSSGTEETQYF
-,few,TRBV6-1,TRBJ1-5,TGTGCCAGCAGTGAGTGGGGACGGAGGTTTTATCAGCCCCAGCATTTT,CASSEWGRRFYQPQHF
TRBD2,few,TRBV5-1,TRBJ2-1,TGCGCCAGCAGAGTTAGCGGGAGCTCCTACAATGAGCAGTTCTTC,CASRVSGSSYNEQFF
-,-,TRBV27,TRBJ2-5,TGTGCCAGCAGTTCCCTGACGGACCAAGAGACCCAGTACTTC,CASSSLTDQETQYF
-,-,TRBV27,TRBJ1-3,TGTGCCAGCAGTCCAGCGGGCTCTGGAAACACCATATATTTT,CASSPAGSGNTIYF
-,-,TRBV23-1,TRBJ1-5,TGCGCCAGCAGTCCCAAGCGATCCAGCAATCAGCCCCAGCATTTT,CASSPKRSSNQPQHF